This TCR beta chain derives from a study of identical twins. Germline CDR1 is DFQATT and CDR2 is SNEGSKA (reference sequence). The CDR3 is 15 amino acids. The J segment lost 5 bases and the V segment lost 0 bases, leaving 7 bases of the junction unmatched. TCRdb used MiXCR to reprocess the 5' RACE reads, holding one entry per CDR3 protein. The sample includes roughly 500,000 distinct CDR3 sequences, about 20% of them seen just once. This clonotype was observed a handful of times. These sequences were also reported in another study, on T cells expressing NK-cell markers.

The V call is TRBV20-1, the J call TRBJ1-1, with 9 bases lining up with TRBD1. The sample taken for sequencing was CD4+ T cells sorted from blood. This TCR came from a woman younger than 30 in good health. The DNA for the CDR3 is TGCAGTGCTAGAGATTGGGGACAGGGCCATACTGAAGCTTTCTTT. Translation gives CSARDWGQGHTEAFF.